This T cell receptor beta chain is from a study of blood T cell repertoires in COVID-19. Study context: COVID-19 samples from acute and convalescent phases originated in the United States, Italy and Spain. The cDNA or gDNA used as material had been derived from T cells, B-cell-depleted T cells, or PBMCs.

Measured with immunoSEQ multiplex PCR; TCRdb has only the in-frame clones, and not every one. This table has around 37,000 clones, just under 85% appearing once. Per the germline V gene, CDR1 is SGHTA and CDR2 is FQGNSA. After removal of 8 bases from V and 6 bases from J, the junction contained 8 bases not matched to a gene. There are 14 residues in the CDR3. J is TRBJ2-4 and V is TRBV7-2, with 9 bases aligning to TRBD1. This TCR derives from a man aged 50 or older with active COVID-19. Input material: peripheral blood. CDR3 sequence reads: CASGTGPSGNIQYF. The CDR3 DNA reads TGTGCCAGCGGGACAGGGCCGAGCGGAAACATTCAGTACTTC.